What follows are 30 T cell receptor beta chains derived from one specimen sequenced in a study of T cell responses to AZD1222 COVID-19 vaccine. Some clones are missing from TCRdb's copy, which holds only in-frame ones; the method was immunoSEQ multiplex PCR. The profile shows 100,000 to 150,000 clones, around 90% of them singletons. This specimen consisted of peripheral blood, obtained on day 0 of MenACWY control vaccination. The receptors derive from an adult in good health.

This chain joins TRBV27 and TRBJ2-7; 7 nucleotides match TRBD1. Per germline, CDR1 MNHEY and CDR2 SMNVEV (reference sequence). Germline trimming cut 7 bases from V and 0 bases from J; bases unmatched to any gene: 12. The CDR3 spans 16 residues. The CDR3 nucleotides read TGTGCCAGCACAACCGTAGGACAGGCGAGCTCCTACGAGCAGTACTTC. Encoded protein: CASTTVGQASSYEQYF.

This clone appeared once. V usage is TRBV19 and J usage is TRBJ1-1; D is uncertain. Germline V CDR1 and CDR2: LNHDA, SQIVND (reference sequence). V lost 3 bases and J lost 1, with 9 bases in between. The CDR3 contains 14 residues. CDR3 nucleotide sequence: TGTGCCAGTAGTATTTTCGAGGGGAACACTGAAGCTTTCTTT. Its protein is CASSIFEGNTEAFF. Complete variable domain (other parts from reference TRBV19 and TRBJ1-1): DGGITQSPKYLFRKEGQNVTLSCEQNLNHDAMYWYRQDPGQGLRLIYYSQIVNDFQKGDIAEGYSVSREKKESFPLTVTSAQKNPTAFYLCASSIFEGNTEAFFGQGTRLTVV.

This sequence joins TRBV15 and TRBJ1-4; D remains unclear. V dropped 1 base and J dropped 6 bases, with 12 bases sitting between them. There are 15 residues in the CDR3. CDR1 and CDR2 from the germline V gene are LNHNV and YYDKDF (reference sequence). The CDR3, as DNA: TGTGCCACCAGCAGAGGGTGGGGTTTGGATGAAAAACTGTTTTTT. Translating it yields CATSRGWGLDEKLFF.

J is TRBJ2-1 and V is TRBV6-4; D remains unclear. Germline values: CDR1 MRHNA, CDR2 SNTAGT. This CDR3 contains 13 residues. The ends were cut back, 0 bases at V and 8 bases at J, with 8 bases in the middle. The CDR3 here is CASSDSETYEQFF. DNA of the CDR3: TGTGCCAGCAGTGACTCAGAGACGTATGAGCAGTTCTTC.

This chain links TRBV6-2 or TRBV6-3 with TRBJ1-5; weak D call: TRBD1 (5 bases). The ends were cut back, 5 bases at V and 4 bases at J, with 12 bases in the middle. Germline values: CDR1 MNHEY, CDR2 SVGEGT. The CDR3 runs to 14 residues. Here the CDR3 reads CASSRGTENQPQHF. In DNA, the CDR3 is TGTGCCAGCAGTCGCGGGACGGAGAATCAGCCCCAGCATTTT.

The chain carries TRBV3-1 (or the pseudogene TRBV3-2) and TRBJ1-1; 7 bases are a match to TRBD1. The J segment lost 5 bases and the V segment lost 1 base, leaving 10 bases of the junction unmatched. In germline, CDR1 is LGHDT, CDR2 YNNKEL (reference sequence). The CDR3 has 16 amino acids. The DNA for the CDR3 is TGTGCCAGCAGCCAAGGAATCCAGGGGGAAAGGACTGAAGCTTTCTTT. This translates into CASSQGIQGERTEAFF.

The chain combines TRBV21-1 with TRBJ1-2. TRBV21-1 is an annotated pseudogene. The CDR3 extends over 15 amino acids. The CDR3 spells CASSKGFGVDYGYTF. In DNA form, the CDR3 reads TGTGCCAGCAGCAAAGGGTTCGGGGTTGACTATGGCTACACCTTC.

This chain connects TRBV18 to TRBJ2-1; D is unresolved. CDR1 is KGHSH and CDR2 is LQKENI in the germline V gene. Trimming shortened V by 5 bases and J by 6 bases, and 11 bases separated the two germline ends. The CDR3 totals 13 residues. In DNA, the CDR3 is TGTGCCAGCTCAGAGCGACTCGTCAATGAGCAGTTCTTC. Translating gives CASSERLVNEQFF.

This chain links TRBV28 with TRBJ2-2; a weak D match, TRBD1 (5 bases). CDR1 and CDR2 from the germline V gene are MDHEN and SYDVKM. Between the trimmed V and J ends, which lost 5 bases and 9 bases, there was a span of 22 bases. The CDR3 extends over 16 amino acids. CDR3 sequence reads: CASSPLTATGVWELFF. In DNA form, the CDR3 reads TGTGCCAGCAGTCCTTTGACGGCCACAGGAGTCTGGGAGCTGTTTTTT.

This clone was observed once. The J gene is TRBJ1-3, the V gene TRBV6-5, with D perhaps matching TRBD1 (6 bases). Germline CDR1 reads MNHEY; CDR2 reads SVGAGI. Trimming took off 6 bases at V and 4 bases at J, with 13 bases between the two ends. This CDR3 has 14 residues. CDR3 bases: TGTGCCAGCAGCGACCCGGGACACGGAAACACCATATATTTT. Protein: CASSDPGHGNTIYF.

The rearrangement uses TRBV7-2 and TRBJ1-2; possible D gene TRBD1, 5 bases. Germline assignment: CDR1 SGHTA and CDR2 FQGNSA. This CDR3 has 15 amino acids. V was shortened by 1 base and J by 6 bases, with 15 bases between the two germline ends. The CDR3 loop is CASSLDRGLKDGYTF. CDR3 DNA: TGTGCCAGCAGCTTAGATAGGGGACTAAAAGATGGCTACACCTTC.

J is TRBJ1-2 and V is TRBV5-4; 8 bases match TRBD1. The CDR3 is 18 residues long. V shed 4 bases and J 7 bases; nucleotides not matched to a gene: 21. The V gene's germline CDR1 is SGHNT and CDR2 YYREEE (reference sequence). The CDR3 here is CASSLGGPGGADYGGYTF. CDR3 in DNA: TGTGCCAGCAGCCTCGGGGGCCCAGGGGGCGCAGATTACGGTGGCTACACCTTC.

The rearrangement links TRBV7-2 to TRBJ2-7, with D tentatively TRBD2 (6 bases). This CDR3 has 14 residues. Germline V gene sequence: CDR1 SGHTA, CDR2 FQGNSA. The ends were cut back, 3 bases at V and 4 bases at J, with 13 bases in the middle. CDR3 nucleotides: TGTGCCAGCAGCTTGTGGACTAAAGGTTACGAGCAGTACTTC. It codes for CASSLWTKGYEQYF.

The J gene is TRBJ2-7, the V gene TRBV6-5, with D possibly matching TRBD1 (6 bases). The CDR3 extends over 13 amino acids. Per germline, CDR1 MNHEY and CDR2 SVGAGI. V lost 10 bases and J 3 bases, leaving 16 bases between the germline ends. CDR3 amino acids: CATSQGPDYEQYF. CDR3 nucleotide sequence: TGTGCCACGTCCCAGGGGCCCGACTACGAGCAGTACTTC.

V gene TRBV6-5 combines with J gene TRBJ1-4; D is perhaps TRBD1 (6 bases). Trimming stripped 9 bases from V and 8 bases from J, with 13 bases between. Per the germline V gene, CDR1 is MNHEY and CDR2 is SVGAGI. The CDR3 totals 12 residues. CDR3 coding DNA: TGTGCCAGTCGACGCGGACAGGAAAAACTGTTTTTT. Residues: CASRRGQEKLFF.

V usage is TRBV7-2 and J usage is TRBJ2-3, with 15 bases identical to TRBD2. The CDR3 consists of 17 residues. The ends lost 5 bases at V and 3 bases at J; junction bases unmatched: 6. The germline V gene encodes CDR1 SGHTA and CDR2 FQGNSA. This chain's CDR3 is CASSRKGTSGGTDTQYF. In DNA form, the CDR3 reads TGTGCCAGCAGCCGGAAAGGGACTAGCGGGGGGACAGATACGCAGTATTTT.

The rearrangement joins TRBV5-1 to TRBJ2-7, with 9 positions matching TRBD1. This CDR3 comprises 15 residues. The ends lost 4 bases at V and 5 bases at J; junction bases unmatched: 10. Germline CDR1 SGHRS, CDR2 YFSETQ. CDR3: CASSLTGGFWDEQYF. Written as DNA, the CDR3 is TGCGCCAGCAGCCTAACAGGGGGCTTTTGGGACGAGCAGTACTTC.

The genes are TRBV6-5 and TRBJ1-2, with D uncertain. CDR3 length: 12 residues. CDR1 and CDR2 (germline): MNHEY, SVGAGI. Trimming took off 7 bases at V and 0 bases at J, with 6 bases between the two ends. CDR3 in amino acids: CASKRTNYGYTF. DNA of the CDR3: TGTGCCAGCAAAAGGACTAACTATGGCTACACCTTC.

The chain employs TRBV10-3 and TRBJ1-1; 7 nucleotides agree with TRBD1. Germline lookup yields CDR1 ENHRY and CDR2 SYGVKD. The trim removed 11 bases at V and 11 bases at J, leaving 17 bases unmatched. This CDR3 contains 13 residues. The CDR3 reads CAVTGAASGKAFF. DNA of the CDR3: TGTGCCGTTACAGGGGCCGCAAGTGGGAAGGCTTTCTTT.

This clone was detected only once. The chain combines TRBV6-2 or TRBV6-3 with TRBJ1-2; D remains ambiguous. The CDR3 has 12 amino acids. V lost 5 bases and J 4 bases, leaving 8 bases between the germline ends. From germline, CDR1 is MNHEY and CDR2 SVGEGT. CDR3 protein: CASSNEIYGYTF. The CDR3 DNA sequence: TGTGCCAGCAGTAACGAAATCTATGGCTACACCTTC.

The chain joins TRBV15 to TRBJ1-6; maybe TRBD1 (6 bases). Germline CDR1 is LNHNV and CDR2 is YYDKDF (reference sequence). Trimming took 5 bases from V and 10 from J, leaving 18 bases between them. The CDR3 is 15 amino acids. The CDR3 DNA reads as TGTGCCACCAGCCTACTCAGGGGACTGGGGTCACCCCTCCACTTT. Translation gives CATSLLRGLGSPLHF. Drawing the rest from reference TRBV15 and TRBJ1-6, the complete variable domain is DAMVIQNPRYQVTQFGKPVTLSCSQTLNHNVMYWYQQKSSQAPKLLFHYYDKDFNNEADTPDNFQSRRPNTSFCFLDIRSPGLGDTAMYLCATSLLRGLGSPLHFGNGTRLTVT.

The chain is built from TRBV5-1 and TRBJ2-2; 13 bases align to TRBD2. CDR1 is SGHRS and CDR2 is YFSETQ in the germline V gene. The ends lost 0 bases at V and 9 bases at J; junction bases unmatched: 11. The CDR3 length is 18 residues. This CDR3 reads CASSLESGLAGDFRELFF. CDR3 DNA: TGCGCCAGCAGCTTGGAATCCGGACTAGCGGGAGATTTCCGGGAGCTGTTTTTT.

The J gene is TRBJ2-2, the V gene TRBV24-1, with D perhaps matching TRBD1 or TRBD2 (5 bases each). Germline CDR1 KGHDR, CDR2 SFDVKD. CDR3 length: 14 residues. V dropped 5 bases and J dropped 4 bases, with 10 bases sitting between them. The CDR3 DNA follows: TGTGCCACCAGTGGCACAGGAGGCACCGGGGAGCTGTTTTTT. Translated, it gives CATSGTGGTGELFF.

This chain joins TRBV30 and TRBJ1-4; perhaps TRBD1 as D (5 bases). The CDR3 length is 14 residues. V lost 4 bases to trimming and J lost 1 base, with 10 bases between them. From germline, CDR1 is GTSNPN and CDR2 SVGIG (reference sequence). CDR3 in amino acids: CAWTWDRTNEKLFF. The DNA of the CDR3 is TGTGCCTGGACCTGGGACCGAACTAATGAAAAACTGTTTTTT.

The gene calls are TRBV19 and TRBJ1-3; D possibly corresponds to TRBD1 (5 bases). Germline assignment: CDR1 LNHDA and CDR2 SQIVND (reference sequence). The V end lost 5 bases, the J end lost 1 base, and 12 bases lay between the germline ends. The CDR3 covers 15 residues. CDR3 nucleotide sequence: TGTGCCAGTAGTCCCAGGGACGGATCTGGAAACACCATATATTTT. Translated: CASSPRDGSGNTIYF.

Only one count was recorded for this clone. The J gene is TRBJ2-1, the V gene TRBV18; D ambiguous. The germline V gene has CDR1 KGHSH and CDR2 LQKENI. The CDR3 is 15 amino acids. Trimming took off 1 base at V and 4 bases at J, with 11 bases between the two ends. CDR3 nucleotide sequence: TGTGCCAGCTCACCACTTGTCGGAGATTACAATGAGCAGTTCTTC. Protein: CASSPLVGDYNEQFF.

J is TRBJ2-3 and V is TRBV27; TRBD1 agrees at 10 bases. This CDR3 is 17 amino acids long. V was clipped by 1 base and J by 4 bases; unmatched bases: 8. Germline V lookup: CDR1 MNHEY, CDR2 SMNVEV (reference sequence). The CDR3 DNA reads as TGTGCCAGCAGTTTATTGGGGACAGGGGAGGTAGCAGATACGCAGTATTTT. Translation gives CASSLLGTGEVADTQYF.

Only a few counts were recorded for this clone. This chain connects TRBV6-5 to TRBJ2-7; 9 bases are shared with TRBD1. Germline V gene sequence: CDR1 MNHEY, CDR2 SVGAGI. After removal of 6 bases from V and 6 bases from J, the junction contained 9 bases not matched to a gene. The CDR3 is 14 residues long. The CDR3 DNA follows: TGTGCCAGCAGGGGTGTACAGGGGGCCAGCGAGCAGTACTTC. Translation gives CASRGVQGASEQYF.

The chain employs TRBV7-2 and TRBJ1-2, with D perhaps TRBD1 (6 bases). V lost 5 bases to trimming and J lost 3 bases, with 10 bases between them. CDR3 length equals 13 residues. Germline loops: CDR1 SGHTA, CDR2 FQGNSA. CDR3 loop: CASSPDSYYGYTF. CDR3 nucleotides: TGTGCCAGCAGCCCGGACAGCTACTATGGCTACACCTTC.

This clone has only one observation. The CDR3 protein is CASSAGVGETQYF. CDR3 nucleotide sequence: TGTGCCAGCAGCGCGGGAGTTGGGGAGACCCAGTACTTC. This chain links TRBV27 with TRBJ2-5; TRBD2 aligns across 7 bases. Germline CDR1 and CDR2: MNHEY and SMNVEV (reference sequence). CDR3 length: 13 residues. After removal of 6 bases from V and 5 bases from J, the junction contained 6 bases not matched to a gene.